The rows below give T cell receptor beta chains drawn from one sample of a study of beta chain features in type 1 diabetes. Sequencing used immunoSEQ multiplex PCR; TCRdb keeps in-frame clones, though not all of them. The profile covers 640,000 or so clones, with around an eighth appearing a single time and approximately 0.02% taken by the ten largest. The sequenced material came from naive CD4+ T cells from blood. These receptors came from a man between 18 and 35 years old with type 1 diabetes. The CDR3 runs from the conserved cysteine through the conserved F or W. A D gene is named only where the DNA matches it firmly. The listing skips clone size in some rows; elsewhere it reads once, few, many or a size class.

TRBV5-5	TRBD1	NA	TRBJ1-5	CASSSGQSLSSNQPQHF	TGTGCCAGCAGCTCGGGACAGTCATTATCTAGCAATCAGCCCCAGCATTTT
TRBV27	NA	NA	TRBJ1-1	CASGRGVSWDTEAFF	TGTGCCAGTGGCAGGGGTGTCTCTTGGGACACTGAAGCTTTCTTT
TRBV11-2	NA	NA	TRBJ2-5	CASSVTGEETQYF	TGTGCCAGCAGCGTAACCGGCGAGGAGACCCAGTACTTC
TRBV9	NA	few	TRBJ2-7	CASSVGVSSYEQYF	TGTGCCAGCAGCGTGGGGGTGAGCTCCTACGAGCAGTACTTC
TRBV15	NA	few	TRBJ1-1	CATSGRVGDTEAFF	TGTGCCACCAGCGGACGGGTTGGGGACACTGAAGCTTTCTTT
TRBV6-1	NA	NA	TRBJ1-5	CASSEEGVGQPQHF	TGTGCCAGCAGTGAAGAGGGGGTCGGTCAGCCCCAGCATTTT
TRBV5-1	TRBD1	few	TRBJ1-1	CASSWDRSGTEAFF	TGCGCCAGCAGCTGGGACAGGAGCGGCACTGAAGCTTTCTTT
TRBV30	NA	NA	TRBJ2-5	CAWSRPGETQYF	TGTGCCTGGAGCCGCCCCGGGGAGACCCAGTACTTC
TRBV5-1	TRBD2	few	TRBJ2-1	CASSPPTGGEAGEQFF	TGCGCCAGCAGCCCTCCCACTGGGGGGGAAGCCGGTGAGCAGTTCTTC
TRBV29-1	NA	NA	TRBJ2-3	CSVASTDTQYF	TGCAGCGTTGCTAGCACAGATACGCAGTATTTT
TRBV4-1	NA	NA	TRBJ2-3	CASSHPGGTDTQYF	TGCGCCAGCAGCCACCCAGGGGGCACAGATACGCAGTATTTT
TRBV19	NA	once	TRBJ2-3	CASSRGPTDTQYF	TGTGCCAGTAGCCGGGGGCCGACAGATACGCAGTATTTT
TRBV18	NA	few	TRBJ1-2	CASSSYRETGLYGYTF	TGTGCCAGCTCATCCTACAGGGAAACCGGGCTTTATGGCTACACCTTC
TRBV7-9	NA	few	TRBJ1-1	CASSWRTEAFF	TGTGCCAGCAGCTGGAGAACTGAAGCTTTCTTT
TRBV6-5	TRBD2	NA	TRBJ2-3	CASSFRLAGGTDTQYF	TGTGCCAGCAGTTTTCGACTAGCGGGGGGAACAGATACGCAGTATTTT
TRBV6-1	NA	NA	TRBJ2-5	CASSEGGTWGQYF	TGTGCCAGCAGTGAAGGGGGGACATGGGGTCAGTACTTC
TRBV5-6	NA	NA	TRBJ1-2	CASSLAAADNYGYTF	TGTGCCAGCAGCTTGGCCGCGGCAGACAACTATGGCTACACCTTC
TRBV2	TRBD1	few	TRBJ1-2	CASMGQGRYGYTF	TGTGCCAGCATGGGACAGGGACGCTATGGCTACACCTTC
TRBV5-6	TRBD1	NA	TRBJ2-3	CASRVLDRRFTDTQYF	TGTGCCAGCAGGGTGCTGGACAGGAGATTCACAGATACGCAGTATTTT
TRBV27	NA	few	TRBJ1-2	CAAGSVYGYTF	TGTGCCGCTGGCAGCGTCTATGGCTACACCTTC
TRBV5-6	NA	few	TRBJ1-1	CASSPIGGGTEAFF	TGTGCCAGCAGCCCCATTGGGGGAGGCACTGAAGCTTTCTTT
TRBV6-1	TRBD2	NA	TRBJ2-7	CASSDRTSGGTLVNYEQYF	TGTGCCAGCAGTGACCGGACTAGCGGGGGGACCCTGGTTAATTACGAGCAGTACTTC
TRBV5-4	NA	NA	TRBJ2-5	CASSSPGAQETQYF	TGTGCCAGCAGCTCCCCGGGAGCTCAAGAGACCCAGTACTTC
TRBV30	NA	few	TRBJ1-6	CAWRTASNSPLHF	TGTGCCTGGAGGACAGCCTCTAATTCACCCCTCCACTTT
TRBV5-1	TRBD1	NA	TRBJ1-6	CASSLHGGGNNSPLHF	TGCGCCAGCAGCTTGCACGGAGGGGGCAATAATTCACCCCTCCACTTT
TRBV5-1	TRBD1	NA	TRBJ2-7	CASSLGTGQGIEQYF	TGCGCCAGCAGCTTGGGTACCGGACAGGGGATTGAGCAGTACTTC
TRBV30	NA	NA	TRBJ2-7	CAWSATVTYEQYF	TGTGCCTGGAGCGCTACAGTGACCTACGAGCAGTACTTC
TRBV7-9	NA	NA	TRBJ1-1	CASSLGQDRIAFF	TGTGCCAGCAGCTTAGGGCAGGACCGTATAGCTTTCTTT
TRBV19	NA	NA	TRBJ2-1	CASSDQGFPYNEQFF	TGTGCCAGTAGTGATCAGGGGTTTCCATACAATGAGCAGTTCTTC
TRBV6-6	NA	NA	TRBJ1-1	CASSSPHRATEAFF	TGTGCCAGCAGTTCTCCCCACCGGGCCACTGAAGCTTTCTTT
TRBV29-1	TRBD1	few	TRBJ2-7	CSAGRQGPLSYEQYF	TGCAGCGCGGGGAGACAGGGCCCACTTTCCTACGAGCAGTACTTC
TRBV2	TRBD1	NA	TRBJ2-1	CASTGQGQQEQFF	TGTGCCAGCACGGGACAGGGGCAGCAGGAGCAGTTCTTC
TRBV4-1	TRBD1	few	TRBJ1-6	CASSHEQGSYNSPLHF	TGCGCCAGCAGCCATGAACAGGGGTCCTATAATTCACCCCTCCACTTT
TRBV5-6	NA	few	TRBJ2-7	CASSLEGGYEQYF	TGTGCCAGCAGCTTGGAAGGGGGGTACGAGCAGTACTTC
TRBV7-6	NA	NA	TRBJ2-5	CASSSGTEETQYF	TGTGCCAGCAGCTCTGGGACCGAAGAGACCCAGTACTTC
TRBV18	NA	NA	TRBJ2-3	CASSPETDTQYF	TGTGCCAGCTCACCAGAGACAGATACGCAGTATTTT
TRBV10-3	NA	NA	TRBJ2-7	CAISESESSREQYF	TGTGCCATCAGTGAGTCGGAGTCCTCAAGAGAGCAGTACTTC
TRBV4-1	NA	NA	TRBJ1-6	CASSGQGNSPLHF	TGCGCCAGCAGCGGGCAGGGGAATTCACCCCTCCACTTT
TRBV15	NA	few	TRBJ2-7	CATTPDRDPFYEQYF	TGTGCCACCACCCCGGACCGGGACCCCTTCTACGAGCAGTACTTC
TRBV5-4	NA	NA	TRBJ2-5	CASSWRETGETQYF	TGTGCCAGCAGCTGGAGGGAGACAGGAGAGACCCAGTACTTC
TRBV4-1	NA	NA	TRBJ1-5	CASSQVRGGEVGNQPQHF	TGCGCCAGCAGCCAAGTGCGGGGAGGCGAGGTTGGCAATCAGCCCCAGCATTTT
TRBV7-9	NA	NA	TRBJ1-1	CASSLEGGSTEAFF	TGTGCCAGCAGCTTAGAGGGGGGGAGCACTGAAGCTTTCTTT
TRBV20-1	NA	NA	TRBJ1-4	CSARDEKLFF	TGCAGTGCTAGAGATGAAAAACTGTTTTTT
TRBV29-1	TRBD1	many	TRBJ2-5	CSADRGSQYF	TGCAGCGCCGACAGGGGGTCCCAGTACTTC
TRBV15	TRBD1	NA	TRBJ2-7	CATRGRDSLYEQYF	TGTGCCACCAGAGGACGGGACAGCCTCTACGAGCAGTACTTC
TRBV28	TRBD1	few	TRBJ2-6	CASSITGAGANVLTF	TGTGCCAGCAGTATCACAGGGGCTGGGGCCAACGTCCTGACTTTC
TRBV23-1	NA	few	TRBJ1-4	CASRAKGANEKLFF	TGCGCCAGCAGAGCTAAGGGGGCTAATGAAAAACTGTTTTTT
TRBV4-2	NA	NA	TRBJ2-2	CASSQDVRSTNTGELFF	TGTGCCAGCAGCCAAGATGTCCGGAGCACGAACACCGGGGAGCTGTTTTTT
TRBV11-1	NA	few	TRBJ2-2	CASRPPVVGELFF	TGTGCCAGCAGACCCCCGGTGGTTGGGGAGCTGTTTTTT